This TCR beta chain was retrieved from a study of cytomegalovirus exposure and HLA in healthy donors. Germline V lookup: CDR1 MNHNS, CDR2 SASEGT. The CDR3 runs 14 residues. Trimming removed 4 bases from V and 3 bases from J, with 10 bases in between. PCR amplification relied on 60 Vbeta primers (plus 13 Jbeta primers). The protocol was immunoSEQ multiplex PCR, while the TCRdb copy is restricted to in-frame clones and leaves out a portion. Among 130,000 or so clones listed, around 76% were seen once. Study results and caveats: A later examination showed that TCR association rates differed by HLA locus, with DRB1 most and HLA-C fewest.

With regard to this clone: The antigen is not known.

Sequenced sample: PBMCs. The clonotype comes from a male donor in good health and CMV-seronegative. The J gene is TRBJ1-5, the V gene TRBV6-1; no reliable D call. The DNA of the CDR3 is TGTGCCAGCAGTGTACAGATTACCAATCAGCCCCAGCATTTT. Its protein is CASSVQITNQPQHF.